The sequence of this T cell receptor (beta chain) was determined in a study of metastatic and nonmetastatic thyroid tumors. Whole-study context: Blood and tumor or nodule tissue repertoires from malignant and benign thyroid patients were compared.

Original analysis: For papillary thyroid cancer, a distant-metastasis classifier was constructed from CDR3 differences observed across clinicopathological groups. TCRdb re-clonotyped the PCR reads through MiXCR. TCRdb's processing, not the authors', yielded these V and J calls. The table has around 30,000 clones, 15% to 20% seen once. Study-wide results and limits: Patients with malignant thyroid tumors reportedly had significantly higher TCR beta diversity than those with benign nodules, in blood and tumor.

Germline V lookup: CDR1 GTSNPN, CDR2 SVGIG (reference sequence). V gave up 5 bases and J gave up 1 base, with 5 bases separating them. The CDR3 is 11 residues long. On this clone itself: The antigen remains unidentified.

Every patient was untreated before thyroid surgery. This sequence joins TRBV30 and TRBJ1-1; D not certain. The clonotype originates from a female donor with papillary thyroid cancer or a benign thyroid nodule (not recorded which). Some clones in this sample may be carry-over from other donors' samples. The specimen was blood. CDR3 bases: TGTGCCTGGCATAGGAACACTGAAGCTTTCTTT. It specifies CAWHRNTEAFF.